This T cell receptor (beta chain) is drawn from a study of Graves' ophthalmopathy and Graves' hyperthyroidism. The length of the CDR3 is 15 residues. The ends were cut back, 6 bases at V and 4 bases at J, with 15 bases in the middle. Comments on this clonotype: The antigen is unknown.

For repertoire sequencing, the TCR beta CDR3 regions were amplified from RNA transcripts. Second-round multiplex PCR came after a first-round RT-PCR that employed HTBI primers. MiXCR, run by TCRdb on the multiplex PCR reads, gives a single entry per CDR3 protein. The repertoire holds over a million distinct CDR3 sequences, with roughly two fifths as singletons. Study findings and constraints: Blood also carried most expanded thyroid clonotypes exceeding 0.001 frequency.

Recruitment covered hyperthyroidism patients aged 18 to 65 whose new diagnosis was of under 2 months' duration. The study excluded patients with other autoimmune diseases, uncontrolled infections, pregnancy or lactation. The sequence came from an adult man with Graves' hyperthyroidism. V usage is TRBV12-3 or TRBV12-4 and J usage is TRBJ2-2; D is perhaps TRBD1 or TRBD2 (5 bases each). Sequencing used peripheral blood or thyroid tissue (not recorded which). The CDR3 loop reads CASSAGTSFTGELFF. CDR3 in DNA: TGTGCCAGCAGCGCCGGGACGTCGTTCACCGGGGAGCTGTTTTTT.